This T cell receptor (beta chain) was documented in a study of human T cells and chemical hapten exposure (dated by TCRdb to the early 2020s). Notes on the research overall: For sensitization, 2% DPC in acetone was applied to a roughly 2 cm by roughly 2 cm area of upper inner arm skin. Alopecia areata with under or over 50% scalp involvement, alopecia totalis and alopecia universalis were represented in the patient cohort, which was mostly female. Patch testing was performed on the upper back with Finn chambers containing 0.01% DPC, and the patch tests were scored after 6 days according to International Contact Dermatitis Research Group standards. In alopecia patients, the study followed how the peripheral blood TCR repertoire changed in vivo over primary and secondary sensitization to diphenylcyclopropenone (DPC), a hapten. Twenty-nine alopecia patients provided blood for TCR sequencing at one to four time points (pre-sensitization, 2, 6 and 24 weeks). Patients additionally received weekly therapeutic DPC doses to the scalp throughout the approximately 25-week study period. Blood samples were taken from patients before sensitization (week 0) and then at 2, 6 and about 24 weeks after DPC sensitization. Libraries were pooled for sequencing, and per-sample TCR yields varied mainly because of small differences in library volumes within the pool.

Overall results and qualifications from the work: After repeated subsampling, changes were observed in the strength of the expansion versus patch-test correlation and in the threshold at which the correlation became significant. Significantly more large CDR3 similarity clusters were formed by expanded TCRs than by pre-sensitization or healthy control sets, consistent with antigen-driven responses. A positive correlation was found between the number of PT1 expanded TCRs and patch test score, with significance reached at thresholds 8, 16 and 32 but not 4. Because all patients had alopecia, a presumed autoimmune disease, the immune response of the patients might differ from that of healthy individuals. The number of TCRs above 1 in 1000 frequency did not change with DPC sensitization; there was no evidence of global repertoire structure alterations.

This clonotype was observed a handful of times. Its specific antigen is unknown. No much larger clonotype is one base removed from it; base qualities were not supplied. Reading from cysteine to phenylalanine, the CDR3 counts 15 amino acids. The kept DNA is CDR3 alone, 45 bases in frame from the first base. Trimming takes 6 bases off V and 3 bases off J; junction bases not matched to a gene: 5. CDR1 and CDR2, looked up from the germline V gene, are SGHTA and FQGNSA. The sample's time point, from its label and the paper: patch test 1, 2 weeks after DPC sensitization. What the treatment or condition label conveys for this sample: therapeutic diphenylcyclopropenone sensitization with weekly scalp DPC. At every patch-test visit, the blood draw took place before the patch test was put on. To be eligible, patients had to be aged 18 to 70, diagnosed with alopecia and judged suitable for DPC therapy, while pregnant patients were excluded. Unfractionated whole blood was collected in Tempus Blood RNA tubes, and total RNA was extracted from that blood.

Library generation was performed with RACE. Sequencing was performed on a NextSeq 500. During library preparation, unique molecular identifiers were attached to individual cDNA molecules so that TCRs could be counted quantitatively and reproducibly. From each blood RNA sample, both TCR alpha and TCR beta chains were sequenced. Turning to the authors' computational methods: A median of about 87,000 TCRs per sample was observed, with a range of about 20,000 to 750,000. V, J and CDR3 annotation of the TCR reads was carried out using the Decombinator software suite. To make PS versus PT1 abundance plots, every sample was subsampled to the same number of TCRs (28,000). Expanded TCRs were defined as absent before sensitization and observed at least eight times at the 2-week time point. TCRdb reprocessed the public reads (quality trimming at Q25 with fastp, clone calling with MiXCR) and kept in-frame beta chains. Each CDR3 protein gets just one entry, which takes the most common genes and DNA from the rows behind it. TCRdb's processing, not the authors', yielded these V and J calls. This sample gives some 94,000 distinct CDR3 sequences in total; around an eighth of them show up just once. Over 2% of the sample is in the top ten clones.

The TCR sequence derives from a middle-aged woman with alopecia areata. Some clones in this sample may be carry-over from other donors' samples. The material was whole blood, obtained in connection with sensitization to the hapten diphenylcyclopropenone (DPC). Here the chain combines TRBV7-2 and TRBJ2-3, with 11 bases aligning to TRBD2. The DNA reads as follows: TGTGCCAGCAGTCAACTAGCGGGAGTAACAGATACGCAGTATTTT. This gives the protein CASSQLAGVTDTQYF.